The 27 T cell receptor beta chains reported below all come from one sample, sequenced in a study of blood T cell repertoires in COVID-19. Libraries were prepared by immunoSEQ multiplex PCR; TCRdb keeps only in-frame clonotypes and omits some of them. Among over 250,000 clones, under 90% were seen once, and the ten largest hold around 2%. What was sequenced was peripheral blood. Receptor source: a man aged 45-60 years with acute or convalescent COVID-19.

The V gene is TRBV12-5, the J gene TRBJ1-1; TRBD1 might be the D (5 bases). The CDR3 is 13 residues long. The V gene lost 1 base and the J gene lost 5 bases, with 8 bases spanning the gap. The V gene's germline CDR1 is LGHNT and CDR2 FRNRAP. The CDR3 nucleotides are TGTGCTAGTGGTTTGGCAGGGAGGACTGAAGCTTTCTTT. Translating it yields CASGLAGRTEAFF.

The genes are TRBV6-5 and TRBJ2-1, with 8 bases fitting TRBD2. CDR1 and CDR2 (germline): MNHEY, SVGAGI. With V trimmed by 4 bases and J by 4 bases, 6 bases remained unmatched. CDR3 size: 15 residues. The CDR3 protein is CASSSTGLAYNEQFF. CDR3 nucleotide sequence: TGTGCCAGCAGTTCCACCGGACTAGCATACAATGAGCAGTTCTTC.

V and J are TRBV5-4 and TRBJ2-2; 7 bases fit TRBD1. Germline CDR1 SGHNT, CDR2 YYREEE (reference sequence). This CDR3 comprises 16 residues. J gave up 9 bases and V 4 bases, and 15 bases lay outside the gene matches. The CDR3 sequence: CASSPPGTVGYRELFF. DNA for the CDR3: TGTGCCAGCAGCCCGCCCGGGACAGTAGGCTATCGGGAGCTGTTTTTT.

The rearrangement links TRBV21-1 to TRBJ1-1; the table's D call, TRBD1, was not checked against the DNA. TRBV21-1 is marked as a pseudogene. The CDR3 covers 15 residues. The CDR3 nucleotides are TGTGCCAGCAGCAATGAGGGGGCGCAGGACACTGAAGCTTTCTTT. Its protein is CASSNEGAQDTEAFF.

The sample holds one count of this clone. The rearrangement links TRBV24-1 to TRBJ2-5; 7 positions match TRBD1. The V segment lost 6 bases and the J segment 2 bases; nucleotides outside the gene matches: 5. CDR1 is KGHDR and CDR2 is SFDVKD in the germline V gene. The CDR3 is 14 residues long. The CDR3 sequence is CATSQTGSQETQYF. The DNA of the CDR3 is TGTGCCACCAGTCAGACAGGGTCGCAAGAGACCCAGTACTTC.

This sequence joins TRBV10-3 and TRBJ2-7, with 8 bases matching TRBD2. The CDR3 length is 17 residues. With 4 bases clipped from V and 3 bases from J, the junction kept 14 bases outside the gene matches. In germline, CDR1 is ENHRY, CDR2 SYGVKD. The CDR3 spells CAISGPRLAQTDYEQYF. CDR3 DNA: TGTGCCATCAGTGGACCTCGACTAGCGCAAACGGACTACGAGCAGTACTTC.

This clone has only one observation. Here the CDR3 DNA reads TGCGCCAGCAGCTTGAGAGGGGGTCAGGGGTCCTACAATGAGCAGTTCTTC. This codes for CASSLRGGQGSYNEQFF. The chain carries TRBV5-1 and TRBJ2-1; maybe TRBD1 (6 bases). Germline V gene data show CDR1 as SGHRS and CDR2 as YFSETQ. Trimming cost V 1 base and J 1 base, with 15 bases left between them. This CDR3 comprises 17 residues.

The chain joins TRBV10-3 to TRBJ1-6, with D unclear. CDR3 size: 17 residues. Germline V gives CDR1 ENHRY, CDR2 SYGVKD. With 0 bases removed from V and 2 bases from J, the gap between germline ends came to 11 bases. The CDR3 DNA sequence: TGTGCCATCAGTGAGTCGGCGGCGGGCACCTATAATTCACCCCTCCACTTT. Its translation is CAISESAAGTYNSPLHF.

The CDR3 DNA reads as TGTGCCAGCATTTCGGACGGGGCTAACTATGGCTACACCTTC. Translated, it gives CASISDGANYGYTF. The chain is built from TRBV2 and TRBJ1-2; D uncertain. The CDR3 extends over 14 amino acids. V was shortened by 7 bases and J by 0 bases, with 12 bases between the two germline ends. Germline V gives CDR1 SNHLY, CDR2 FYNNEI.

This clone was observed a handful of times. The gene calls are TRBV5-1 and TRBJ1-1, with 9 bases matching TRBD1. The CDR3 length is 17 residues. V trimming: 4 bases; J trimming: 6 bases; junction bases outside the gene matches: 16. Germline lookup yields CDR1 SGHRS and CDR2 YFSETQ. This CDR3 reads CASSPIPGTGLSPEAFF. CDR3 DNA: TGCGCCAGCAGCCCCATTCCCGGGACAGGGTTAAGCCCTGAAGCTTTCTTT.

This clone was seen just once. For the CDR3, the DNA is TGTGCCAGCTCACCGAGAGGACAGGGGAATTCACCCCTCCACTTT. The encoded protein is CASSPRGQGNSPLHF. The rearrangement uses TRBV18 and TRBJ1-6; 9 bases align to TRBD1. V lost 3 bases and J lost 7; bases outside the gene matches: 4. This CDR3 comprises 15 residues. CDR1 KGHSH and CDR2 LQKENI come from the germline V gene.

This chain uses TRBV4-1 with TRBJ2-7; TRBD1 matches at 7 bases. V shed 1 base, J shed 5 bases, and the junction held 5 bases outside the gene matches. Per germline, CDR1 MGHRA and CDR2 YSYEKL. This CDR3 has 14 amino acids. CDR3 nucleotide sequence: TGCGCCAGCAGCCAAGGACAGGGTTGGAACGAGCAGTACTTC. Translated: CASSQGQGWNEQYF.

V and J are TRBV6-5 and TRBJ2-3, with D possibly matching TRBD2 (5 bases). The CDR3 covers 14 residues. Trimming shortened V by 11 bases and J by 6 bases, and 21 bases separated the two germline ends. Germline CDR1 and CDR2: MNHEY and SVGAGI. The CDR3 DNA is TGTGCCGTACTTAGCGTGTCTGTTTTGGATACGCAGTATTTT. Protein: CAVLSVSVLDTQYF.

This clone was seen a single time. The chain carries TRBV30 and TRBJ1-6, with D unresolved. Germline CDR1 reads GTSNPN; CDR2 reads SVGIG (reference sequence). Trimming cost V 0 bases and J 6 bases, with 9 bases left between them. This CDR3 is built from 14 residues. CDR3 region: CAWSVLPLNSPLHF. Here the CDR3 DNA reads TGTGCCTGGAGTGTACTTCCCCTTAATTCACCCCTCCACTTT.

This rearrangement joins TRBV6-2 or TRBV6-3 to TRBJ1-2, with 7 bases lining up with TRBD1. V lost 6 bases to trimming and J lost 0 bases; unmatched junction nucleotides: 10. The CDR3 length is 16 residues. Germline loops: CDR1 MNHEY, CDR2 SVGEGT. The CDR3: CASSNLGQTANYGYTF. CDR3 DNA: TGTGCCAGCAGCAACCTGGGACAGACGGCTAACTATGGCTACACCTTC.

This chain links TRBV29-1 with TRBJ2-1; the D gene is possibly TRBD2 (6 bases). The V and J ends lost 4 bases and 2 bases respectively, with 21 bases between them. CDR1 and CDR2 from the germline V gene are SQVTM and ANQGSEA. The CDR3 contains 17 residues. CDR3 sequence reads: CSVGGVFRGAPYNEQFF. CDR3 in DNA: TGCAGCGTTGGGGGGGTTTTCAGAGGAGCACCCTACAATGAGCAGTTCTTC.

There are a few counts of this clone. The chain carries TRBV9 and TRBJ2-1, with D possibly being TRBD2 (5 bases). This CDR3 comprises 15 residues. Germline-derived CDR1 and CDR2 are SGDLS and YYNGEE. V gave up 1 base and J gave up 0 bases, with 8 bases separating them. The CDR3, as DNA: TGTGCCAGCAGCGTAACGGGGAGCTCCTACAATGAGCAGTTCTTC. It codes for CASSVTGSSYNEQFF.

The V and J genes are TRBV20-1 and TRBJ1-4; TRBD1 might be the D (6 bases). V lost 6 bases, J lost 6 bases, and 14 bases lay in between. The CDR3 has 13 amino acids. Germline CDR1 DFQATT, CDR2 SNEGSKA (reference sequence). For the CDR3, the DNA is TGCAGTGCAAGTAGGGGGGGCGATGAAAAACTGTTTTTT. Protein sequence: CSASRGGDEKLFF.

CDR3 sequence: CASSSGLALNEQFF. The CDR3 coding sequence is TGTGCCAGTAGTAGTGGACTAGCGCTCAATGAGCAGTTCTTC. V usage is TRBV19 and J usage is TRBJ2-1, with 9 nucleotides matching TRBD2. With V trimmed by 4 bases and J by 6 bases, 4 bases remained unmatched. Germline CDR1 reads LNHDA; CDR2 reads SQIVND (reference sequence). The CDR3 extends over 14 amino acids.

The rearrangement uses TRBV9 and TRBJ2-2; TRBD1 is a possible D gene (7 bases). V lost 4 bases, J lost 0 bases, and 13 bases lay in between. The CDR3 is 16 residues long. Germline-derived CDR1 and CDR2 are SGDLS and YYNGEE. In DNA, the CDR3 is TGTGCCAGCAGCTGGGCGGGACAGTCGAACACCGGGGAGCTGTTTTTT. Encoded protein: CASSWAGQSNTGELFF.

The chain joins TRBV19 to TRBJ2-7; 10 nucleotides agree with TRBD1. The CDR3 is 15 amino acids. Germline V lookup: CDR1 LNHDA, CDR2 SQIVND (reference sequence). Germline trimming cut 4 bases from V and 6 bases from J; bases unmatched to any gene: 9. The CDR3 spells CASSTPGTGVAEQYF. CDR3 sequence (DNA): TGTGCCAGTAGTACTCCCGGGACAGGGGTTGCCGAGCAGTACTTC.

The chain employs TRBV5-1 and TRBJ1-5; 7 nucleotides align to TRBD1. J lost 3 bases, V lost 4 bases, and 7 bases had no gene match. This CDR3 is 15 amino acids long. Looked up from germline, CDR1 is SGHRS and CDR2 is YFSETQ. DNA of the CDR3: TGCGCCAGCAGCCCGGGACAGAGTAACAATCAGCCCCAGCATTTT. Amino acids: CASSPGQSNNQPQHF.

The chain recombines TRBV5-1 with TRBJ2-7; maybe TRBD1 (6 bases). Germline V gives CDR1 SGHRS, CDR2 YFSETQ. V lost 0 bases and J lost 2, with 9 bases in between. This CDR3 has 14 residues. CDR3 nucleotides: TGCGCCAGCAGCTTGGAAGGACAGCCCTACGAGCAGTACTTC. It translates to CASSLEGQPYEQYF. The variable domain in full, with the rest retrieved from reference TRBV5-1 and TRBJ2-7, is KAGVTQTPRYLIKTRGQQVTLSCSPISGHRSVSWYQQTPGQGLQFLFEYFSETQRNKGNFPGRFSGRQFSNSRSEMNVSTLELGDSALYLCASSLEGQPYEQYFGPGTRLTVT.

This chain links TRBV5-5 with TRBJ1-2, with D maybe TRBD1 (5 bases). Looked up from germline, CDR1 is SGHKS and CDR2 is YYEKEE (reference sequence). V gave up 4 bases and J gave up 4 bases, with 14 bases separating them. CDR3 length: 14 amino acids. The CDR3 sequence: CASSVNQGGYGYTF. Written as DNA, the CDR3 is TGTGCCAGCAGCGTAAACCAGGGCGGCTATGGCTACACCTTC. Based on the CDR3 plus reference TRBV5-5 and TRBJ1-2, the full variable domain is DAGVTQSPTHLIKTRGQQVTLRCSPISGHKSVSWYQQVLGQGPQFIFQYYEKEERGRGNFPDRFSARQFPNYSSELNVNALLLGDSALYLCASSVNQGGYGYTFGSGTRLTVV.

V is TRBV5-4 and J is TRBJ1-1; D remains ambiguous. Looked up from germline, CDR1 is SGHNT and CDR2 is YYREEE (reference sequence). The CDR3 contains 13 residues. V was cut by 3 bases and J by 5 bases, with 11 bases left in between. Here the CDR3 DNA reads TGTGCCAGCAGCTCTTCAACGGGGACTGAAGCTTTCTTT. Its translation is CASSSSTGTEAFF.

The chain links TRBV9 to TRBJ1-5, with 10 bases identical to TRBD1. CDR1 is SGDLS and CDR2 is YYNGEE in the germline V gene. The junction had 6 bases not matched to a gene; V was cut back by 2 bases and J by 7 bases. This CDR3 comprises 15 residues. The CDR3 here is CASSVGDRGSQPQHF. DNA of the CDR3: TGTGCCAGCAGCGTCGGGGACAGGGGTTCCCAGCCCCAGCATTTT.

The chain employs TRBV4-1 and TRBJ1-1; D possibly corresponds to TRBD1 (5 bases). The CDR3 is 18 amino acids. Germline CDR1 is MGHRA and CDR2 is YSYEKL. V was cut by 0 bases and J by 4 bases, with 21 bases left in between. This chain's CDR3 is CASSQEGGRERIGTEAFF. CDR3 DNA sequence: TGCGCCAGCAGCCAAGAAGGTGGCAGGGAAAGAATCGGCACTGAAGCTTTCTTT.